The rows below give T cell receptor beta chains drawn from one sample of a study of shared clonotypes between healthy human individuals. Some clones are missing from TCRdb's copy, which holds only in-frame ones; the method was immunoSEQ multiplex PCR. Of about 1 million clones listed, about three quarters are singletons. Sequenced input: memory CD4+ T cells sorted from blood. Receptor source: a man in his late teens or twenties in good health. The CDR3 runs from the conserved cysteine through the conserved F or W. D genes are given only for firm matches. Clone size is shown for a subset of rows, as once, few, many or a class of expanded clone.

>-|TRBV28|TRBJ1-2|-
CASNPPGTNGYTF
TGTGCCAGCAACCCTCCAGGGACTAATGGCTACACCTTC
>TRBD2|TRBV7-2|TRBJ2-3|-
CASSFREGGDTQYF
TGTGCCAGCAGCTTTCGGGAGGGTGGAGATACGCAGTATTTT
>-|TRBV15|TRBJ2-7|-
CATSREGQNYEQYF
TGTGCCACCAGCAGAGAGGGTCAGAACTACGAGCAGTACTTC
>TRBD2|TRBV4-1|TRBJ2-1|-
CASSPRFAGGPSGEQFF
TGCGCCAGCAGCCCTAGGTTCGCGGGAGGGCCCTCGGGTGAGCAGTTCTTC
>-|TRBV7-2|TRBJ2-6|few
CASSPTGGGVNVLTF
TGTGCCAGCAGCCCCACGGGGGGCGGGGTCAACGTCCTGACTTTC
>-|TRBV7-9|TRBJ2-1|once
CASSLGGSGNNEQFF
TGTGCCAGCAGTCTAGGGGGAAGTGGAAACAATGAGCAGTTCTTC
>-|TRBV7-9|TRBJ2-3|once
CASSSGQVLADTQYF
TGTGCCAGCAGCTCGGGCCAGGTATTGGCAGATACGCAGTATTTT
>-|TRBV7-2|TRBJ2-7|few
CASGQRSREQYF
TGTGCCAGCGGACAGCGTTCCCGCGAGCAGTACTTC
>-|TRBV11-2|TRBJ1-1|-
CASSPQGPGTEAFF
TGTGCCAGCAGCCCACAGGGTCCGGGGACTGAAGCTTTCTTT
>TRBD2|TRBV10-3|TRBJ2-3|-
CAISGSGRRDTQYF
TGTGCCATCAGTGGTAGCGGGAGAAGAGATACGCAGTATTTT
>-|TRBV6-5|TRBJ2-5|-
CASSQGSGTQYF
TGTGCCAGCAGTCAGGGGTCGGGGACCCAGTACTTC
>-|TRBV19|TRBJ2-2|-
CASRTLRALTKAEAWAGELFF
TGTGCCAGTCGAACGCTCCGGGCTTTAACCAAAGCGGAAGCTTGGGCCGGGGAGCTGTTTTTT